The 9 T cell receptor beta chains listed next were all sequenced from one sample in a study of cytomegalovirus exposure and HLA in healthy donors. 13 Jbeta primers and 60 Vbeta primers were used for the PCR. Repertoires were generated with immunoSEQ multiplex PCR, while TCRdb's copy carries only in-frame clones and drops some. The sample carries 180,000 or so clones, 75% to 80% recorded once. The source material was PBMCs. The receptor source for this set is a man in his fifties or sixties in good health and CMV-seropositive.

This chain joins TRBV7-9 and TRBJ1-2; D is uncertain. Trimming cost V 1 base and J 2 bases, with 8 bases left between them. CDR3 length equals 14 residues. Germline CDR1 SEHNR, CDR2 FQNEAQ (reference sequence). The CDR3 loop is CASSLDTVNYGYTF. CDR3 nucleotides: TGTGCCAGCAGCTTAGATACGGTGAACTATGGCTACACCTTC.

This clone was detected only once. The chain carries TRBV4-3 and TRBJ1-6; 7 bases fit TRBD1. The CDR3 is 20 residues long. Per the germline V gene, CDR1 is LGHNA and CDR2 is YSLEER. With V trimmed by 0 bases and J by 7 bases, 18 bases remained unmatched. The CDR3 reads CASSQDAGRDSLFGNSPLHF. DNA of the CDR3: TGCGCCAGCAGCCAAGACGCTGGCCGGGACAGCCTATTCGGGAATTCACCCCTCCACTTT.

This chain joins TRBV5-1 and TRBJ1-2; 7 bases fit TRBD1. The V gene's germline CDR1 is SGHRS and CDR2 YFSETQ. V was clipped by 0 bases and J by 1 base; unmatched bases: 9. This CDR3 is built from 17 residues. The DNA for the CDR3 is TGCGCCAGCAGCTTGGAGTATACAGGGGCAAATAACTATGGCTACACCTTC. Its protein product is CASSLEYTGANNYGYTF.

The rearrangement uses TRBV7-8 and TRBJ1-5; the D gene is possibly TRBD1 (5 bases). Germline V gene lookup returns CDR1 SGHVS and CDR2 FQNEAQ. CDR3 length: 16 residues. Trimming stripped 1 base from V and 6 bases from J, with 16 bases between. CDR3 coding DNA: TGTGCCAGCAGCTTAGTAGGAGTAAGGGGCGGTCAGCCCCAGCATTTT. As protein: CASSLVGVRGGQPQHF.

The genes are TRBV2 and TRBJ2-7, with a tentative D call TRBD1 (5 bases). With 11 bases removed from V and 2 bases from J, the gap between germline ends came to 28 bases. From germline, CDR1 is SNHLY and CDR2 FYNNEI. The CDR3 has 17 amino acids. The CDR3 is CAGLGAPRLIDPYEQYV. The DNA of the CDR3 is TGTGCCGGCCTTGGGGCGCCGCGACTTATTGACCCCTACGAGCAGTACGTC.

The rearrangement uses TRBV7-2 and TRBJ1-5; TRBD1 matches at 9 bases. The length of the CDR3 is 14 residues. CDR1 and CDR2 from the germline V gene are SGHTA and FQGNSA. The junction had 4 bases not matched to a gene; V was cut back by 5 bases and J by 5 bases. The CDR3 region is CASSERTGDQPQHF. CDR3 nucleotides: TGTGCCAGCAGCGAGAGGACAGGGGATCAGCCCCAGCATTTT.

This sequence joins TRBV5-1 and TRBJ2-3; D is unresolved. Trimming stripped 7 bases from V and 2 bases from J, with 14 bases between. Germline V gives CDR1 SGHRS, CDR2 YFSETQ. CDR3 size: 14 residues. This CDR3 reads CASSASEPTDTQYF. The DNA for the CDR3 is TGCGCCAGCTCTGCATCAGAACCCACAGATACGCAGTATTTT.

The chain joins TRBV28 to TRBJ1-1; D is possibly TRBD1 (6 bases). Germline values: CDR1 MDHEN, CDR2 SYDVKM. This CDR3 region has 14 residues. The germline V and J ends were trimmed by 2 bases and 3 bases, with 10 bases remaining between them. DNA of the CDR3: TGTGCCAGCAGTTTAGACAGGCCGGACACTGAAGCTTTCTTT. It specifies CASSLDRPDTEAFF. Full variable domain (outside the CDR3, taken from reference TRBV28 and TRBJ1-1): DVKVTQSSRYLVKRTGEKVFLECVQDMDHENMFWYRQDPGLGLRLIYFSYDVKMKEKGDIPEGYSVSREKKERFSLILESASTNQTSMYLCASSLDRPDTEAFFGQGTRLTVV.

This chain uses TRBV6-6 with TRBJ1-2; 12 bases match TRBD1. Unmatched junction bases numbered 10, after V lost 6 bases and J lost 5 bases. Germline V gives CDR1 MNHNY, CDR2 SVGAGI (reference sequence). There are 16 residues in the CDR3. CDR3 in amino acids: CASRRTGTGGFYGYTF. Here the CDR3 DNA reads TGTGCCAGCAGACGAACCGGGACAGGGGGCTTTTATGGCTACACCTTC.